This T cell receptor (beta chain) is from a study of blood T cell repertoires in COVID-19 (dated by TCRdb to 2018 to 2021). For the study in its entirety: Collaborator samples came from the United States, Italy and Spain and covered acute and convalescent phases of COVID-19. Where available, HLA class I and class II types were taken from metadata supplied by the sample provider and were not determined by assay-based typing. Samples were obtained from the ongoing ImmuneRACE study (first 160 participants) and from 1,200 or so subjects provided by 6 global collaborators. Deeply sampled blood TCRbeta repertoires from subjects exposed to, actively infected with, or recovered from COVID-19 were included in the dataset. Sample metadata almost always included a de-identified subject ID, COVID-19 status, age in years and sex. The repertoires were released in a freely available public database meant as a resource for research on the immune response to SARS-CoV-2. The prospective study material was composed of cDNA or gDNA derived from T cells, B-cell-depleted T cells, or PBMCs.

What the research found in general, with its limitations: The amount of clinical and demographic metadata varied by source and participant and was provided uncurated.

As encoded in the germline V gene, CDR1 is MDHEN while CDR2 is SYDVKM. Inclusive of the bounding cysteine and phenylalanine, the CDR3 is 17 residues long. The kept DNA is CDR3 alone, 51 bases in frame from the first base. Clipping removes 4 bases from V and 0 bases from J, with 9 as the unmatched junction base count. As for this clone: This clone's antigen is unknown. Base qualities are not recorded, but no much larger clone differs from it by a single base.

TCRbeta CDR3 regions were amplified from genomic DNA using the immunoSEQ Assay, a bias-controlled multiplex PCR. Per the original workflow: Within the assay, amplification of reference gene primers was used to estimate how many nucleated cells each sample contained. To quantify the absolute abundance of each unique TCRbeta CDR3 rearrangement, sequence reads were collapsed and filtered. For each sample, productive Simpson clonality was calculated by taking the square root of Simpson's diversity index across productive rearrangements. The source is immuneACCESS, and TCRdb retained only in-frame sequences with V and J called. Part of the clones is not carried over; for the studies checked, unresolved V genes explain less than half of this, and the remainder is unexplained. V and J calls and clone size come straight from that table; D and trimming were deduced from the DNA. The sample records hundreds of thousands of clones, roughly 83% of which are singletons. The top ten hold 5.5% to 6.5% of the sample.

At one collaborating source in Seattle, patients were enrolled during active infection and were followed longitudinally through the course of disease. Whole blood was collected in K2EDTA tubes by collaborating institutions according to the institutions' own protocols. Collaborator samples were shipped for TCRbeta analysis as frozen whole blood, isolated PBMCs, or DNA extracted from either sample type. This TCR was sampled from a woman older than 75 with COVID-19, enrolled during active disease. The chain joins TRBV28 to TRBJ1-3; TRBD1 aligns with 7 central bases. The sample consisted of peripheral blood. In nucleotide form, the sequence is TGTGCCAGCAGTTCTCCCGGGACAGCTGGCTCTGGAAACACCATATATTTT. Translated, it reads CASSSPGTAGSGNTIYF.